The sequence of this T cell receptor beta chain was determined in a study of T cells in tuberculosis. At the level of the study: T cells were selected with CD1B tetramers loaded with glucose monomycolate. Samples predate treatment or fall within its first 7 days.

As to this clone: Its antigen is unknown.

Study-level results: The TCR-beta difference was not significant; alpha differences partly reflected length.

The CDR3 is 14 amino acids. The germline gives CDR1 LNHNV, CDR2 YYDKDF (reference sequence). V was trimmed by 0 bases and J by 10 bases, leaving 15 bases between them. Regarding time point: new active TB diagnosis, blood taken before or within 7 days of starting treatment. Tuberculosis was confirmed by positive sputum smear and/or M. tuberculosis culture. Clones were read by immunoSEQ multiplex PCR, and TCRdb kept only the in-frame ones, dropping some. The sample holds about 49,000 clones, 90% to 95% seen once. The TCR was taken from an adult with tuberculosis. The starting material was PBMCs, obtained at tuberculosis diagnosis. The chain joins TRBV15 to TRBJ1-2; D not certain. The DNA of the CDR3 is TGTGCCACCAGCAGAGATTTGGCAGCGGATTACTACACCTTC. Amino acid sequence: CATSRDLAADYYTF. Full variable domain (rest looked up from reference TRBV15 and TRBJ1-2): DAMVIQNPRYQVTQFGKPVTLSCSQTLNHNVMYWYQQKSSQAPKLLFHYYDKDFNNEADTPDNFQSRRPNTSFCFLDIRSPGLGDTAMYLCATSRDLAADYYTFGSGTRLTVV.